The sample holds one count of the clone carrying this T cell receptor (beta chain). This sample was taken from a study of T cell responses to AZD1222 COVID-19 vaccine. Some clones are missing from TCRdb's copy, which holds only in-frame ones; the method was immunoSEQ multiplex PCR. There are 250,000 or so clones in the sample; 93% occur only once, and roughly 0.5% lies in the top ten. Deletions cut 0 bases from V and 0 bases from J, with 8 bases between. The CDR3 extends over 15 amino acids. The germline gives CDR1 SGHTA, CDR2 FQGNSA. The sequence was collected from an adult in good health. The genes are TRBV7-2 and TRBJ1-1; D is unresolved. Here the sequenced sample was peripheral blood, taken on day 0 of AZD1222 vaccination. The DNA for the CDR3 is TGTGCCAGCAGCTTAGCGGAGGGTTTGAACACTGAAGCTTTCTTT. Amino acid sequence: CASSLAEGLNTEAFF. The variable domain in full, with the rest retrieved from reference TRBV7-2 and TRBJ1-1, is GAGVSQSPSNKVTEKGKDVELRCDPISGHTALYWYRQSLGQGLEFLIYFQGNSAPDKSGLPSDRFSAERTGGSVSTLTIQRTQQEDSAVYLCASSLAEGLNTEAFFGQGTRLTVV.